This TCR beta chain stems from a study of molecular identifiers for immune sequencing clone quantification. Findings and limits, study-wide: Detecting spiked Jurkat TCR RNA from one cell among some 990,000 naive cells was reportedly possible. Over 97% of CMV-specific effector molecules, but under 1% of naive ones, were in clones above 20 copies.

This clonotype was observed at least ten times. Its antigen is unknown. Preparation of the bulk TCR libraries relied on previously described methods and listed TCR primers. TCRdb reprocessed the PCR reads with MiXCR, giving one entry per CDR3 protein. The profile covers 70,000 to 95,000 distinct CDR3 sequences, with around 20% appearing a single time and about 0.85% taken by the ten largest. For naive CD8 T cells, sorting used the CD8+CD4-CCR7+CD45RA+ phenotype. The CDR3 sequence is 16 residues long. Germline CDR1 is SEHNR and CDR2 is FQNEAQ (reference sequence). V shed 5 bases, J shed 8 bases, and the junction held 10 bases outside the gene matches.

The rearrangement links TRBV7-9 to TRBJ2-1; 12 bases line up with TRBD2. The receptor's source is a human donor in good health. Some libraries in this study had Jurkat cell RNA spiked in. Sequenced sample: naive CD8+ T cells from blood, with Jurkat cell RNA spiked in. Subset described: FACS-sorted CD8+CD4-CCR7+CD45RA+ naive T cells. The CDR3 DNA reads TGTGCCAGCAGCCTCCGGACTAGCGGGATTGTGGATGAGCAGTTCTTC. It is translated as CASSLRTSGIVDEQFF.